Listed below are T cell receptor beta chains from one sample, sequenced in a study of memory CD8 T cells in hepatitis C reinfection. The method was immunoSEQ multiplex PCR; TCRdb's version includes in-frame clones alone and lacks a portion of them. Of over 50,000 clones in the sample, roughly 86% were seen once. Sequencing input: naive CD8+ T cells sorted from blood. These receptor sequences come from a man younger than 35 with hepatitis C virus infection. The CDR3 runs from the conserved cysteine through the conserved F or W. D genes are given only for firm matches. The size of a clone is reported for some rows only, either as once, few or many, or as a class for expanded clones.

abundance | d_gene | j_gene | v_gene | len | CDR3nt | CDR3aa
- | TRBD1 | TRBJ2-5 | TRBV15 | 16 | TGTGCCACCAGCAGAGATCGGGCAGGGGGCCAGGAGACCCAGTACTTC | CATSRDRAGGQETQYF
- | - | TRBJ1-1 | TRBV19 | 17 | TGTGCCAGTAGTATAGCCTATCGCGGGGGCGTGATCACTGAAGCTTTCTTT | CASSIAYRGGVITEAFF
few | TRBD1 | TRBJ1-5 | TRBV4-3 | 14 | TGCGCCAGCAGCCAAGATAGAGGGGGCCAGCCCCAGCATTTT | CASSQDRGGQPQHF
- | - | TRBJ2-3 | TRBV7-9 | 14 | TGTGCCAGCAGCTCTACGAACAGCCCCCATACGCAGTATTTT | CASSSTNSPHTQYF
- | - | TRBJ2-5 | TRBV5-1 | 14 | TGCGCCAGCAGCTTCCGAGGATACCAAGAGACCCAGTACTTC | CASSFRGYQETQYF
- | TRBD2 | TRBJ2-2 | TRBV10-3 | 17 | TGTGCCATCAGCTTGACTAGCGGGGGGGCCATCACCGGGGAGCTGTTTTTT | CAISLTSGGAITGELFF
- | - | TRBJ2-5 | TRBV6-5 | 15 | TGTGCCAGCAGTCCCGGAGCGAGGTCGAGTGAGACCCAGTACTTC | CASSPGARSSETQYF
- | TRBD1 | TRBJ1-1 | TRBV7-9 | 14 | TGTGCCAGCAGCTTTGGACAGGGAGGTTCTGAAGCTTTCTTT | CASSFGQGGSEAFF
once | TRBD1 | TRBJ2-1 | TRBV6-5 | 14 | TGTGCCAGCAGAATGACAGGGGGATCGTATGAGCAGTTCTTC | CASRMTGGSYEQFF
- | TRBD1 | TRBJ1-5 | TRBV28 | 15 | TGTGCCAGCAGCCGTGACAGGGGAGAGAGTCAGCCCCAGCATTTT | CASSRDRGESQPQHF
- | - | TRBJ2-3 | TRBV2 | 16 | TGTGCCAGCAAATGGAACTCGGGTTCCTTTGTAGATACGCAGTATTTT | CASKWNSGSFVDTQYF
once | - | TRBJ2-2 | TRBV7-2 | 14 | TGTGCCAGCAGCTCCTCTGCATGGACCGGGGAGCTGTTTTTT | CASSSSAWTGELFF
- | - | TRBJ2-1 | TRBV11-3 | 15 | TGTGCCAGCAGCTTAGATCGGCGGGAAAGGAATGAGCAGTTCTTC | CASSLDRRERNEQFF
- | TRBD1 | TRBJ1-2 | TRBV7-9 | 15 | TGTGCCAGCAGCTTAGGGGACAGCGATAACTATGGCTACACCTTC | CASSLGDSDNYGYTF
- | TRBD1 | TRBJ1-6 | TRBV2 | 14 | TGTGCCAGCAGTGAGCGGGACAGTAATTCACCCCTCCACTTT | CASSERDSNSPLHF
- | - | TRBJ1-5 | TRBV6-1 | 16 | TGTGCCAGCAGTGAATGGCGGAGTTTCAGCAATCAGCCCCAGCATTTT | CASSEWRSFSNQPQHF
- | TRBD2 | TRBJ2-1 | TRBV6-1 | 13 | TGTGCCAGCAGCAACGGACTAGCGGGAGGGCAGTTCTTC | CASSNGLAGGQFF
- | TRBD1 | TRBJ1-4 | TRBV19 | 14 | TGTGCCAGTAGTGGAACAGGGGAGGAGGAAAAACTGTTTTTT | CASSGTGEEEKLFF
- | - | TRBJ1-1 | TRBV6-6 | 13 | TGTGCCAGCATCTTGGCTCCGAACACTGAAGCTTTCTTT | CASILAPNTEAFF
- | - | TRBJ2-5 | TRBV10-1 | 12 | TGCGCCAGCAGTGACACAGCGTGGGAGCAGTACTTC | CASSDTAWEQYF
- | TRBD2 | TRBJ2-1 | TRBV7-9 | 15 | TGTGCCAGCAGCCCAGAGCTAGCGGGAGGCTATGAGCAGTTCTTC | CASSPELAGGYEQFF
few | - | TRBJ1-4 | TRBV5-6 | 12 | TGTGCCAGCAGCAGAGGAGTTGAAAAACTGTTTTTT | CASSRGVEKLFF
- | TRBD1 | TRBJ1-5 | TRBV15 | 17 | TGTGCCACCAGCAGGACAGGGGCCACCCTTAGCAATCAGCCCCAGCATTTT | CATSRTGATLSNQPQHF
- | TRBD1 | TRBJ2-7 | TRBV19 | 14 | TGTGCCAGTAGTACAACAGGGGAGTTACGGGAGCAGTACTTC | CASSTTGELREQYF
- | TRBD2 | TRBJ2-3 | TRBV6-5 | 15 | TGTGCCACGCTAGCGGGGAGAACTAGCACAGATACGCAGTATTTT | CATLAGRTSTDTQYF
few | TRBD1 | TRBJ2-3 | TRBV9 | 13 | TGTGCCGGCGGACAGGGGGTGGCAGATACGCAGTATTTT | CAGGQGVADTQYF
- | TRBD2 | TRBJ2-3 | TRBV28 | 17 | TGTGCCAGCAGTTTAATACCCCTAGCGGGAGTCTCGGATACGCAGTATTTT | CASSLIPLAGVSDTQYF
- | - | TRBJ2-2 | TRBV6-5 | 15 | TGTGCCAGCAGTTTCTCGCGGGAGAACACCGGGGAGCTGTTTTTT | CASSFSRENTGELFF
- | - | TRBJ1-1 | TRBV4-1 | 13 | TGCGCCAGCAGCCAAGACAGAAACACTGAAGCTTTCTTT | CASSQDRNTEAFF
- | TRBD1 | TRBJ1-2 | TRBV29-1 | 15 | TGCAGCGTTGAAGATGGGACAGGGCTCAACTATGGCTACACCTTC | CSVEDGTGLNYGYTF
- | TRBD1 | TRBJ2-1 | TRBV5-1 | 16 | TGCGCCAGCAGCTTGGGCAACGGACAGGGCTACAATGAGCAGTTCTTC | CASSLGNGQGYNEQFF
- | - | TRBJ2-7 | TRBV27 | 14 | TGTGCCAGCAGCCAGGGGCTAGTAGGAGACGAGCAGTACTTC | CASSQGLVGDEQYF
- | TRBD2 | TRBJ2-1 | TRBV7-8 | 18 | TGTGCCAGCAGCGGTAAGACTAGCGGGGGGCCCTCCTACAATGAGCAGTTCTTC | CASSGKTSGGPSYNEQFF
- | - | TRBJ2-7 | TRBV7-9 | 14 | TGTGCCAGCAGCCCTCAGGGAAACGCCTACGAGCAGTACTTC | CASSPQGNAYEQYF